Included here is one T cell receptor (beta chain) sequence, with context. The antigen is undetermined. As for time point: recipient sample about 28 days before transplant, after cytoreduction. There are 15 residues in the CDR3. The V gene lost 5 bases and the J gene lost 1 base, with 13 bases spanning the gap. Germline V gene sequence: CDR1 SGHRS, CDR2 YFSETQ. Sequenced by immunoSEQ multiplex PCR; TCRdb stores in-frame clones only, minus some. Here the sample spans some 28,000 clones, approximately 86% being singletons. This sample was included in a study of T cell clonotyping in hematopoietic cell transplantation. Study in general: Cytoreduction preceded collection of pretransplant recipient samples.

The study, taken as a whole, reports: After transplant, recipient diversity fell while pathologically expanded clonotypes grew through day 180.

This material consisted of peripheral blood mononuclear cells, taken before stem cell transplant. The clonotype comes from a man aged 35-49 years with acute myeloid leukemia. Some clones in this sample may be carry-over from other donors' samples. This chain connects TRBV5-1 to TRBJ2-1, with D perhaps matching TRBD2 (6 bases). Here the CDR3 DNA reads TGCGCCAGCAGACATCCTGGGGGGTCCTACAATGAGCAGTTCTTC. Protein product: CASRHPGGSYNEQFF.